This T cell receptor beta chain was captured in a study of Ad26.COV2.S vaccination and SARS-CoV-2 variants. Study-level background: A COV1001 Ad26.COV2.S trial-arm participant provided the sample.

As to treatment: approximately 18 received Ad26.COV2.S at low or high dose, single or two shots; about 5 received placebo; per-sample allocation not given. The study sampled participants on day 63 after the first vaccine or placebo injection. Only in-frame clones appear in the TCRdb table, and some are missing; sequencing was by immunoSEQ multiplex PCR. This table has 200,000 to 300,000 clones, roughly 90% appearing once. Study-wide points: Total T cell responses were possibly underestimated by TCR breadth and depth analyses.

This CDR3 is 11 amino acids long. V was clipped by 6 bases and J by 8 bases, with 8 bases between them. Germline V CDR1 and CDR2: MNHNY, SVGAGI (reference sequence). Worth noting for this clone: Its specificity is unknown.

This chain connects TRBV6-6 to TRBJ1-3; D is possibly TRBD1 (5 bases). The sequencing here drew on peripheral blood, taken in a trial of Ad26.COV2.S vaccine versus placebo. The source is a person between 18 and 65 years old who received the Ad26.COV2.S COVID-19 vaccine or a placebo. In nucleotides, the CDR3 is TGTGCCAGCAGCCAAGGGGACACCATATATTTT. This codes for CASSQGDTIYF.